This T cell receptor beta chain was sequenced during a study of T cell responses to AZD1222 COVID-19 vaccine. General study findings and limits: Receipt of two AZD1222 doses was followed by a rise in Spike-specific TCR breadth and depth. In a largely white British group with more females than males, clonal diversity was possibly underestimated. The peak T cell response came first, and repertoires were sampled only after it.

Germline trimming cut 4 bases from V and 3 bases from J; bases unmatched to any gene: 5. Germline values: CDR1 SGHRS, CDR2 YFSETQ. This CDR3 is 15 amino acids long. Here immunoSEQ multiplex PCR was the method, and the copy in TCRdb shows in-frame clones only, minus some. The sample has more than 110,000 clones, 80% to 95% seen once. With respect to this clone: Its antigen remains unknown.

The study pooled second doses at about 4 or about 12 weeks. The sequences come from peripheral blood, collected 28 days after the second AZD1222 dose. The V gene is TRBV5-1, the J gene TRBJ2-1, with 9 bases identical to TRBD2. The sequence derives from an adult who received the AZD1222 COVID-19 vaccine. The CDR3 here is CASSGSSGDYNEQFF. CDR3 coding DNA: TGCGCCAGCAGCGGTTCTAGCGGGGACTACAATGAGCAGTTCTTC.